In its sample, the clone carrying this T cell receptor (beta chain) was seen a few times. Its specificity is unknown. This sample stems from a study of regulatory T cells in long-lasting Graves disease. Across the study: Over 5 years of antithyroid drugs plus positive TSH receptor antibodies defined persistent Graves' disease.

Study findings and constraints: Compared with new cases, persistent Graves' patients showed reduced TCR diversity.

From germline, CDR1 is DFQATT and CDR2 SNEGSKA (reference sequence). This CDR3 spans 13 amino acids. The V and J ends lost 6 bases and 4 bases respectively, with 13 bases between them. Arm-PCR with iRepertoire HTBI primers amplified the CDR3 regions for these TCR beta libraries. Via MiXCR, TCRdb re-called the multiplex PCR reads, giving one row per CDR3 protein. The top ten hold around three fifths of the sample, which has 250,000 to 300,000 distinct CDR3 sequences, 20% to 25% seen once. Time point here: persistent/refractory GD, antithyroid drugs over 5 years with positive TRAb. The TCR library was prepared using RNA isolated from PBMCs.

The receptor comes from a female donor with Graves disease. The chain links TRBV20-1 to TRBJ1-5, with D possibly matching TRBD1 (6 bases). The sample in question was peripheral blood mononuclear cells (PBMCs), obtained when the disease was refractory, from a patient treated with antithyroid drugs. CDR3 sequence: CSALGQINQPQHF. The CDR3 DNA is TGCAGTGCCCTGGGACAAATTAATCAGCCCCAGCATTTT.